This TCR beta chain was retrieved from a study of blood T cells in healthy people across ages. Germline CDR1 reads SEHNR; CDR2 reads FQNEAQ (reference sequence). Between the trimmed V and J ends, which lost 7 bases and 8 bases, there was a span of 17 bases. The CDR3 length is 14 residues. Healthy individuals of Caucasian origin from Russia, aged about 6 to 100, served as donors. Then a second PCR, running roughly 7 to 11 cycles, was carried out with a sample-barcoded 5' primer and a J-beta primer mix. Using its own MiXCR run on the 5' RACE reads, TCRdb lists one record per CDR3 protein. Among about 780,000 distinct CDR3 sequences listed, more than 25% were seen once. This sample also appeared in a second study, on T cells of mothers and their children.

Source material: blood. The TCR sequence derives from a boy younger than 18 in good health. The V gene is TRBV7-9, the J gene TRBJ2-2, with unresolved D. CDR3 loop: CASTAITERGELFF. CDR3 bases: TGTGCCAGCACCGCCATTACCGAGCGTGGGGAGCTGTTTTTT.